Included here is one T cell receptor beta chain sequence, with context. Its antigen is as yet unknown. This table comes from immunoSEQ multiplex PCR, and its TCRdb copy is limited to in-frame clones, with some not included. Of roughly 250,000 clones listed, 60% to 75% are singletons. The germline gives CDR1 SGHTA, CDR2 FQGTGA. Trimming took 1 base from V and 9 from J, leaving 16 bases between them. CDR3 length: 15 amino acids. This sample stems from a study of cytotoxic CD8 clonotypes in ibrutinib-treated CLL. At the level of the study: Among responders, about 24 were partial and 2 complete; after median approximately 70 months, approximately 15 stayed remitted and 12 progressed. Productive templates averaged 255,043 per sample, and productive rearrangements about 89,000.

Overall study findings and caveats: The clonality rise at ibrutinib response reflected private clonotype expansion. Researchers report that baseline clonality outpaced age-matched healthy donors and tracked circulating CD8+ T-cell counts.

The clonotype originates from a human donor with chronic lymphocytic leukemia. This chain connects TRBV7-3 to TRBJ2-1; D may be TRBD1 or TRBD2 (5 bases each). The input for sequencing was PBMCs, taken after 24 months of ibrutinib treatment. The CDR3 loop reads CASSLIGTGIGEQFF. In nucleotides, the CDR3 is TGTGCCAGCAGCTTAATAGGGACCGGAATCGGTGAGCAGTTCTTC.